This T cell receptor (beta chain) was sequenced during a study of T cell responses to AZD1222 COVID-19 vaccine. Study results and limitations: The study found Spike-specific TCR breadth and depth rose after two AZD1222 doses. The study found vaccine-associated CD4 TCRs spanning spike, dominant at 160-218 and 743-854. Repertoires were obtained solely post-peak T cell response. Donors were chiefly white British, with a greater number of females, and clonal diversity was perhaps underestimated.

Sequenced by immunoSEQ multiplex PCR; TCRdb stores in-frame clones only, minus some. This table holds approximately 150,000 clones, 75% to 95% found once. J lost 4 bases, V lost 6 bases, and 4 bases had no gene match. The CDR3 totals 14 residues. Per the germline V gene, CDR1 is MDHEN and CDR2 is SYDVKM. Concerning this clone itself: Its antigen is not identified.

The sequence was obtained from an adult in good health. The chain carries TRBV28 and TRBJ1-2; 11 nucleotides line up with TRBD1. Sample: peripheral blood, taken on day 0 of AZD1222 vaccination. CDR3 in DNA: TGTGCCAGCAGCTCCGGGACAGGGGGCTATGGCTACACCTTC. Its protein product is CASSSGTGGYGYTF.